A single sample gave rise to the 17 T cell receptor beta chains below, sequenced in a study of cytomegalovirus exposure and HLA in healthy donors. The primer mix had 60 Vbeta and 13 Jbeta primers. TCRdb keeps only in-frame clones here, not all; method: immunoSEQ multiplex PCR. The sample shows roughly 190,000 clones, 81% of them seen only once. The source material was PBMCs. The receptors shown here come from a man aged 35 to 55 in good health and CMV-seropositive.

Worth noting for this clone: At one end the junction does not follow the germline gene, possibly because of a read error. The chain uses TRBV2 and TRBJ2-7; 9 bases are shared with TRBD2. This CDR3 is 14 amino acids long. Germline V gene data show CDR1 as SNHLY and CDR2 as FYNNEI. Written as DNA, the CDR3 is TGTGTCAGCAGTTTAGCGGGAGCGACCTACGAGCAGTACTTC. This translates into CVSSLAGATYEQYF.

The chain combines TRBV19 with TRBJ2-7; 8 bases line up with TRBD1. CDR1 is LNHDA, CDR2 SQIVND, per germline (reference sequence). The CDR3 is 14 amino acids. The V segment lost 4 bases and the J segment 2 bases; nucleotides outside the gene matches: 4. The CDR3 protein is CASSTAGGPYEQYF. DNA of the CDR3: TGTGCCAGTAGTACGGCAGGGGGCCCCTACGAGCAGTACTTC.

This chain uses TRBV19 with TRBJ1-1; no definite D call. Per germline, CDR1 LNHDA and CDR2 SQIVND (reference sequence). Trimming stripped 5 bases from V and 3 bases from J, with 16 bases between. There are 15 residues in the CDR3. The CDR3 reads CASSPRHGVDTEAFF. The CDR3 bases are TGTGCCAGTAGTCCCCGACACGGGGTCGACACTGAAGCTTTCTTT. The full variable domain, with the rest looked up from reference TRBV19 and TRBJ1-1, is DGGITQSPKYLFRKEGQNVTLSCEQNLNHDAMYWYRQDPGQGLRLIYYSQIVNDFQKGDIAEGYSVSREKKESFPLTVTSAQKNPTAFYLCASSPRHGVDTEAFFGQGTRLTVV.

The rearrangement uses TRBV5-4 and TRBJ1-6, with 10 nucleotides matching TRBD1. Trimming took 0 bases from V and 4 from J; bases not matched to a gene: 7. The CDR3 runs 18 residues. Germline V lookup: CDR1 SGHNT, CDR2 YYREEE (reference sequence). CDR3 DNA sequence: TGTGCCAGCAGCTTGGGGGGAGACAGGGGGCGGTATAATTCACCCCTCCACTTT. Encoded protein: CASSLGGDRGRYNSPLHF.

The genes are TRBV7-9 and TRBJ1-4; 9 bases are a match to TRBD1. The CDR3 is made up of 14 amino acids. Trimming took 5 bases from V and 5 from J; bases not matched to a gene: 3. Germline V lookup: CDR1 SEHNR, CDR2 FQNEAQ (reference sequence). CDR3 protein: CASSPGQGNEKLFF. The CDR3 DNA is TGTGCCAGCAGCCCCGGACAGGGGAATGAAAAACTGTTTTTT.

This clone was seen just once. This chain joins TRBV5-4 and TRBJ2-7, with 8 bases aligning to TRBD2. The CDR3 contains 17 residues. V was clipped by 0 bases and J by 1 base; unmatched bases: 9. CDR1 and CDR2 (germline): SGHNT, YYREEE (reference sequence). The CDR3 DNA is TGTGCCAGCAGCTTGGTCCTAGGTAGCGGGATTTCCTACGAGCAGTACTTC. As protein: CASSLVLGSGISYEQYF. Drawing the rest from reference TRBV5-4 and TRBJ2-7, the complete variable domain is ETGVTQSPTHLIKTRGQQVTLRCSSQSGHNTVSWYQQALGQGPQFIFQYYREEENGRGNFPPRFSGLQFPNYSSELNVNALELDDSALYLCASSLVLGSGISYEQYFGPGTRLTVT.

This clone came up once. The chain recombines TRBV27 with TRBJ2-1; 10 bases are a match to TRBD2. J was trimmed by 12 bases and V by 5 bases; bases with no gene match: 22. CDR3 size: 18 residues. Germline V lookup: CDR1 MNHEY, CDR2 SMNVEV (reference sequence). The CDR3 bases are TGTGCCAGCAGTCGGTTAGTTCTAGCGGGGGCCGGGGGCCGGGGGCAGTTCTTC. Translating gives CASSRLVLAGAGGRGQFF.

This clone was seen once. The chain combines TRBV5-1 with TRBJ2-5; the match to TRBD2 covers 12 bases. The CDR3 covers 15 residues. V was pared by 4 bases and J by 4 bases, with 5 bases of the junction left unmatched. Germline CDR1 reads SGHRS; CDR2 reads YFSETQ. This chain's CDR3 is CASSLWGLAGETQYF. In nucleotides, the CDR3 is TGCGCCAGCAGCCTATGGGGACTAGCGGGAGAGACCCAGTACTTC.

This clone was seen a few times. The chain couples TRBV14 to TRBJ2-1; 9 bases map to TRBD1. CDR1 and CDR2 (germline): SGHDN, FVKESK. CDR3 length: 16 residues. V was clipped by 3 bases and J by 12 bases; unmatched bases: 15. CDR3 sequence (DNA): TGTGCCAGCAGCCACTCCCCGGGACAGGGTGGAATGGGGCAGTTCTTC. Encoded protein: CASSHSPGQGGMGQFF.

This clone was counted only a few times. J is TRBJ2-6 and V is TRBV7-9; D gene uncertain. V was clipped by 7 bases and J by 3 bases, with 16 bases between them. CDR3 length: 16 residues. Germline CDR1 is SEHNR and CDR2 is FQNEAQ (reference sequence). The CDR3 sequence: CASNPPLLSGANVLTF. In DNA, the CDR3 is TGTGCCAGCAACCCCCCCCTGCTGAGTGGGGCCAACGTCCTGACTTTC.

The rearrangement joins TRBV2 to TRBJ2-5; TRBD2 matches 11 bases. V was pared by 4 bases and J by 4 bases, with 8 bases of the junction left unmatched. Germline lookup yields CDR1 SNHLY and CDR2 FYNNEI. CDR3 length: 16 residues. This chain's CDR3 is CASSGTSGRLGETQYF. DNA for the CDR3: TGTGCCAGCAGTGGAACTAGCGGGAGATTGGGAGAGACCCAGTACTTC.

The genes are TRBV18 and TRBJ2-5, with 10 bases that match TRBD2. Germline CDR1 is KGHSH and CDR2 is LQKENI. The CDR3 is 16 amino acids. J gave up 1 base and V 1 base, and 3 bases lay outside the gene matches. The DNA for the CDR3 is TGTGCCAGCTCACCACGGATAGCGGGGGGCCAAGAGACCCAGTACTTC. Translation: CASSPRIAGGQETQYF.

The CDR3 reads CASSLGTTYNEQFF. CDR3 nucleotides: TGTGCCAGCAGCTTGGGGACTACCTACAATGAGCAGTTCTTC. J is TRBJ2-1 and V is TRBV5-6, with D possibly being TRBD2 (6 bases). V was clipped by 0 bases and J by 2 bases, with 6 bases between them. From germline, CDR1 is SGHDT and CDR2 YYEEEE. CDR3 length equals 14 residues.

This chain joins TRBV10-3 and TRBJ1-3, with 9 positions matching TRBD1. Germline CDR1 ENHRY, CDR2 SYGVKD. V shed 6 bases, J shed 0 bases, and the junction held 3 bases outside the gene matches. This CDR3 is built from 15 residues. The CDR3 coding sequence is TGTGCCATCAGGGGACAGGGCCCCTCTGGAAACACCATATATTTT. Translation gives CAIRGQGPSGNTIYF.

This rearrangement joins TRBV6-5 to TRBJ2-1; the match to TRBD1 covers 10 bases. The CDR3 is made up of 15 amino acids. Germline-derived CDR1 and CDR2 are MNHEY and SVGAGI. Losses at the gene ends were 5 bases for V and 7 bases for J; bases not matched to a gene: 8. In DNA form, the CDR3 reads TGTGCCAGCAGTCGGGCGGGACAGGGGTTGAATGAGCAGTTCTTC. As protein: CASSRAGQGLNEQFF.

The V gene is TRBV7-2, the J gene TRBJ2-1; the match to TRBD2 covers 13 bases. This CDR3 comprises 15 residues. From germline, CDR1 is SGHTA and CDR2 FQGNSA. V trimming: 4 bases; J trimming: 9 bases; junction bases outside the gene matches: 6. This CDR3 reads CASSYGLAGASEQFF. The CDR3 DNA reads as TGTGCCAGCAGCTACGGACTAGCGGGAGCCAGTGAGCAGTTCTTC.

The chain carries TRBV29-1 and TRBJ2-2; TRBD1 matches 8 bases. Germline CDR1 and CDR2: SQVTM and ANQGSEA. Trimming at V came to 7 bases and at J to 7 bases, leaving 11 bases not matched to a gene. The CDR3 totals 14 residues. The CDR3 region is CSALGQGRHGELFF. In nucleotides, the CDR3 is TGCAGCGCACTAGGACAGGGACGTCACGGGGAGCTGTTTTTT.